The clone carrying this TCR beta chain has a handful of counts. The assay was immunoSEQ multiplex PCR, and TCRdb's table has in-frame clones only and misses some. This sample has around 150,000 clones, with 70% to 85% found just once. This entry comes from a study of blood T cell repertoires in COVID-19. Across the study: PBMCs, B-cell-depleted T cells, or T cells were the source of the cDNA or gDNA that made up the material.

V shed 2 bases and J shed 8 bases, with 13 bases lying between them. Germline V CDR1 and CDR2: SGHNT, YYREEE (reference sequence). This CDR3 contains 13 residues. The specimen sequenced was peripheral blood. This TCR came from a woman older than 75 in a cohort sampled during active or convalescent COVID-19. The rearrangement links TRBV5-4 to TRBJ1-2, with a possible D match to TRBD1 (6 bases). The CDR3 nucleotides read TGTGCCAGCAGCTTTAGGGGGAATTGGGGCTACACCTTC. This encodes CASSFRGNWGYTF.